The TCR beta chain described here comes from a study of blood T cell repertoires in COVID-19. The wider study: The samples span acute and convalescent COVID-19 from the United States, Italy and Spain. PBMCs, B-cell-depleted T cells, or T cells provided the cDNA or gDNA that made up the material.

Trimming took 3 bases from V and 4 from J, leaving 15 bases between them. The CDR3 covers 16 residues. Germline CDR1 MDHEN, CDR2 SYDVKM. Per the authors' pipeline: Reference gene primer amplification in the assay estimated nucleated cell counts. Method: immunoSEQ multiplex PCR; TCRdb's copy keeps in-frame clones and lacks some. That table furnishes V, J and clone size, whereas the DNA furnished D and trimming. Altogether around 200,000 clones are present, 70% to 90% being singletons, with the ten largest covering about 5%. The sequence was obtained from a woman of 80 years or more with acute or convalescent COVID-19. Source material: peripheral blood. V and J are TRBV28 and TRBJ1-4; D is uncertain. In DNA form, the CDR3 reads TGTGCCAGCAGTTTCGCGCGTCCCCATCTTAATGAAAAACTGTTTTTT. Translated, it gives CASSFARPHLNEKLFF.